This T cell receptor beta chain derives from a study of cytomegalovirus exposure and HLA in healthy donors. Study-level findings and limits: Most TCR sequences were rare, but some public TCRs occurred in many donors.

This clone appeared a single time. Its antigen is unidentified. Sequenced by immunoSEQ multiplex PCR; TCRdb stores in-frame clones only, minus some. The sample has about 110,000 clones, almost 96% seen once; the top ten hold roughly 0.7%. The sample was PBMCs. The sequence derives from a woman between 18 and 29 years old in good health and CMV-seronegative.

The chain's CDR3 is CASSQEDSVTSYEQYF. CDR3 coding DNA: TGCGCCAGCAGCCAAGAGGACAGCGTAACTTCCTACGAGCAGTACTTC. This chain uses TRBV4-3 with TRBJ2-7; possibly TRBD1 for D (6 bases). This CDR3 has 16 amino acids. The V gene lost 0 bases and the J gene lost 1 base, with 13 bases spanning the gap. From germline, CDR1 is LGHNA and CDR2 YSLEER.